These 9 T cell receptor beta chains share one sample of origin, sequenced in a study of blood T cell repertoires in COVID-19. Sequencing used immunoSEQ multiplex PCR; TCRdb keeps in-frame clones, though not all of them. Among approximately 190,000 clones listed, approximately 82% were seen once. Sequencing was done on a sample of peripheral blood. All receptors derive from a human donor with acute or convalescent COVID-19. The donor label of this sample is uncertain.

The chain uses TRBV30 and TRBJ2-3; maybe TRBD1 (6 bases). The V end lost 5 bases, the J end lost 1 base, and 13 bases lay between the germline ends. The germline V gene encodes CDR1 GTSNPN and CDR2 SVGIG (reference sequence). This CDR3 spans 14 amino acids. CDR3 residues: CAWVGARGTDTQYF. CDR3 nucleotide sequence: TGTGCCTGGGTGGGGGCGCGGGGCACAGATACGCAGTATTTT.

The rearrangement links TRBV13 to TRBJ1-1, with D perhaps TRBD1 (6 bases). The V gene's germline CDR1 is PRHDT and CDR2 FYEKMQ (reference sequence). V was trimmed by 5 bases and J by 5 bases, leaving 15 bases between them. The length of the CDR3 is 14 residues. The CDR3 DNA reads as TGTGCCAGCAGCCTCAACAGGGTATGGACTGAAGCTTTCTTT. It is translated as CASSLNRVWTEAFF.

The rearrangement joins TRBV9 to TRBJ1-4; 10 bases map to TRBD1. J gave up 0 bases and V 1 base, and 3 bases lay outside the gene matches. The CDR3 sequence is 17 residues long. Germline V gives CDR1 SGDLS, CDR2 YYNGEE. CDR3 sequence (DNA): TGTGCCAGCAGCGTACGGGACAGGGGTACAACTAATGAAAAACTGTTTTTT. Its protein product is CASSVRDRGTTNEKLFF.

Note on this clone: Mismatch with germline at one junction end may stem from a read error. The rearrangement uses TRBV7-6 and TRBJ2-7; TRBD2 matches at 10 bases. Germline V CDR1 and CDR2: SGHVS, FNYEAQ. CDR3 length: 15 amino acids. CDR3 protein: CASSAGLAVSYERYF. The CDR3 nucleotides are TGTGCCAGCAGCGCCGGACTAGCGGTCTCATACGAGCGGTACTTC.

This sequence joins TRBV2 and TRBJ1-6; 8 bases agree with TRBD1. J lost 3 bases, V lost 4 bases, and 2 bases had no gene match. CDR1 and CDR2 from the germline V gene are SNHLY and FYNNEI. The CDR3 has 15 amino acids. The CDR3 nucleotides read TGTGCCAGCAGTGGCGGACAGGGCTATAATTCACCCCTCCACTTT. Its protein product is CASSGGQGYNSPLHF.

This chain connects TRBV20-1 to TRBJ2-7, with a weak D call TRBD2 (5 bases). This CDR3 region has 15 residues. In germline, CDR1 is DFQATT, CDR2 SNEGSKA (reference sequence). The V gene lost 3 bases and the J gene lost 2 bases, with 17 bases spanning the gap. Here the CDR3 DNA reads TGCAGTGCTAGTAATGAGGGTTGGGGAACCTACGAGCAGTACTTC. Translated: CSASNEGWGTYEQYF.

This clone appeared a single time. V is TRBV5-1 and J is TRBJ2-1, with D unclear. Trimming stripped 7 bases from V and 15 bases from J, with 17 bases between. The CDR3 loop spans 11 amino acids. Germline V gene data show CDR1 as SGHRS and CDR2 as YFSETQ. The CDR3 here is CASSPSERLFF. The CDR3 DNA follows: TGCGCCAGCTCTCCCAGCGAAAGGCTGTTCTTC.

The chain recombines TRBV10-3 with TRBJ2-5; 7 positions agree with TRBD1. The CDR3 totals 12 residues. Germline-derived CDR1 and CDR2 are ENHRY and SYGVKD. J lost 5 bases, V lost 11 bases, and 8 bases had no gene match. In DNA, the CDR3 is TGTGCCTCCAGGGGGACACAGGAGACCCAGTACTTC. It encodes CASRGTQETQYF.

This clone was observed a few times. The same CDR3 arises from other DNA sequences in this sample as well. The chain recombines TRBV28 with TRBJ1-1; D not certain. The CDR3 is 14 residues long. V was pared by 3 bases and J by 3 bases, with 11 bases between. Germline CDR1 is MDHEN and CDR2 is SYDVKM. CDR3 residues: CASSFVRVDTEAFF. The CDR3 nucleotides are TGTGCCAGCAGTTTTGTTCGGGTGGACACTGAAGCTTTCTTT.